The 28 T cell receptor beta chains listed next were all sequenced from one sample in a study of blood T cell repertoires in COVID-19. Assay: immunoSEQ multiplex PCR; the TCRdb copy retains only in-frame clones and omits some. The data contain about 68,000 clones, 85% to 90% of them seen just once; the ten biggest clones take up approximately 4.2%. Input material: peripheral blood. These receptors originate from a man aged 50-59 years with acute or convalescent COVID-19.

This rearrangement joins TRBV6-5 to TRBJ2-3; 11 positions match TRBD2. The germline V gene has CDR1 MNHEY and CDR2 SVGAGI. The V gene end was trimmed by 2 bases and the J gene end by 4 bases; junction bases not matched to a gene: 5. This CDR3 comprises 16 residues. CDR3 residues: CASSYGLAGGPDTQYF. CDR3 coding DNA: TGTGCCAGCAGTTACGGGCTAGCGGGGGGCCCAGATACGCAGTATTTT.

The chain uses TRBV28 and TRBJ2-7; 7 bases are shared with TRBD1. V was clipped by 2 bases and J by 6 bases; unmatched bases: 7. This CDR3 spans 14 amino acids. Germline-derived CDR1 and CDR2 are MDHEN and SYDVKM. The CDR3, as DNA: TGTGCCAGCAGTTTAGGACAGGCGATTGGCGAGCAGTACTTC. It specifies CASSLGQAIGEQYF. Drawing the rest from reference TRBV28 and TRBJ2-7, the complete variable domain is DVKVTQSSRYLVKRTGEKVFLECVQDMDHENMFWYRQDPGLGLRLIYFSYDVKMKEKGDIPEGYSVSREKKERFSLILESASTNQTSMYLCASSLGQAIGEQYFGPGTRLTVT.

CDR3 in DNA: TGTGCCAGCAGTGAAGCCACGGCTGGGGCCAACGTCCTGACTTTC. Translating it yields CASSEATAGANVLTF. V is TRBV6-1 and J is TRBJ2-6; unclear D gene. The CDR3 runs 15 residues. From germline, CDR1 is MNHNS and CDR2 SASEGT. The V end lost 0 bases, the J end lost 2 bases, and 5 bases lay between the germline ends.

This chain links TRBV10-3 with TRBJ1-1; D is ambiguous. Germline V CDR1 and CDR2: ENHRY, SYGVKD. CDR3 length equals 13 residues. Trimming cost V 3 bases and J 7 bases, with 12 bases left between them. In DNA form, the CDR3 reads TGTGCCATCAGTGAAATCGTTGCTAGTGAAGCTTTCTTT. Translation gives CAISEIVASEAFF.

The chain combines TRBV9 with TRBJ2-5; 7 nucleotides line up with TRBD2. The junction had 14 bases not matched to a gene; V was cut back by 4 bases and J by 5 bases. Germline V gives CDR1 SGDLS, CDR2 YYNGEE. This CDR3 region has 16 residues. In DNA form, the CDR3 reads TGTGCCAGCAGCATACAAATGGGCGGGAGCGGGGAGACCCAGTACTTC. Translated: CASSIQMGGSGETQYF.

This rearrangement joins TRBV6-1 to TRBJ2-1; TRBD2 agrees at 10 bases. This CDR3 is 16 amino acids long. The germline CDR1 and CDR2 sequences are MNHNS and SASEGT. The trim removed 4 bases at V and 5 bases at J, leaving 8 bases unmatched. CDR3 sequence: CASSALAGVLDNEQFF. DNA for the CDR3: TGTGCCAGCAGTGCTCTAGCGGGAGTATTAGACAATGAGCAGTTCTTC.

The rearrangement uses TRBV3-1 (or the pseudogene TRBV3-2) and TRBJ1-2; D remains unclear. Trimming stripped 4 bases from V and 8 bases from J, with 11 bases between. Germline CDR1 and CDR2: LGHDT and YNNKEL (reference sequence). The CDR3 runs to 12 residues. The CDR3 DNA is TGTGCCAGCAGCCTCTTACCGGGGGGCTACACCTTC. Protein: CASSLLPGGYTF.

The V gene is TRBV18, the J gene TRBJ2-3, with 7 bases fitting TRBD1. The CDR3 spans 15 residues. Trimming removed 4 bases from V and 2 bases from J; junction bases left unmatched: 6. Germline CDR1 and CDR2: KGHSH and LQKENI. The CDR3 protein is CASSRQGQNTDTQYF. For the CDR3, the DNA is TGTGCCAGCTCACGACAGGGCCAGAACACAGATACGCAGTATTTT.

The chain has TRBV30 and TRBJ2-7; a possible D gene is TRBD1 (5 bases). The germline V and J ends were trimmed by 0 bases and 4 bases, with 10 bases remaining between them. Germline V gene lookup returns CDR1 GTSNPN and CDR2 SVGIG (reference sequence). There are 13 residues in the CDR3. The CDR3 loop is CAWSVVTGYEQYF. Here the CDR3 DNA reads TGTGCCTGGAGTGTAGTAACAGGATACGAGCAGTACTTC.

DNA of the CDR3: TGCAGTGCTAGTACCGGGACTAGCGGGGGGGCTGGAGGTGAGCAGTTCTTC. Its translation: CSASTGTSGGAGGEQFF. This sequence joins TRBV20-1 and TRBJ2-1; TRBD2 agrees at 16 bases. Trimming removed 3 bases from V and 9 bases from J; junction bases left unmatched: 11. Looked up from germline, CDR1 is DFQATT and CDR2 is SNEGSKA (reference sequence). The CDR3 is 17 residues long.

V is TRBV19 and J is TRBJ1-1, with D possibly being TRBD1 (6 bases). The ends were cut back, 7 bases at V and 0 bases at J, with 21 bases in the middle. The germline V gene encodes CDR1 LNHDA and CDR2 SQIVND (reference sequence). This CDR3 comprises 17 residues. The CDR3 nucleotides read TGTGCCAGTAATCCCGACCGTACAGGGCCCATGAACACTGAAGCTTTCTTT. Amino acids: CASNPDRTGPMNTEAFF. Together with reference TRBV19 and TRBJ1-1, the CDR3 gives the full variable domain: DGGITQSPKYLFRKEGQNVTLSCEQNLNHDAMYWYRQDPGQGLRLIYYSQIVNDFQKGDIAEGYSVSREKKESFPLTVTSAQKNPTAFYLCASNPDRTGPMNTEAFFGQGTRLTVV.

This rearrangement joins TRBV10-3 to TRBJ2-7, with TRBD1 matching 9 bases. Per the germline V gene, CDR1 is ENHRY and CDR2 is SYGVKD. The trim removed 1 base at V and 3 bases at J, leaving 10 bases unmatched. This CDR3 contains 17 residues. In nucleotides, the CDR3 is TGTGCCATCAGTGAGTACGGGGGACAGGGCTCGTACTACGAGCAGTACTTC. Translating it yields CAISEYGGQGSYYEQYF.

The chain is built from TRBV28 and TRBJ1-1, with 8 bases lining up with TRBD1. After removal of 2 bases from V and 5 bases from J, the junction contained 1 base not matched to a gene. The CDR3 length is 13 residues. The germline gives CDR1 MDHEN, CDR2 SYDVKM. The CDR3 sequence: CASSLQGATEAFF. CDR3 in DNA: TGTGCCAGCAGTTTACAGGGGGCGACTGAAGCTTTCTTT.

CDR3 coding DNA: TGTGCCAGCAGCCAAGGGAGGGGGCATGGCTACACCTTC. This translates into CASSQGRGHGYTF. This chain joins TRBV14 and TRBJ1-2, with 7 bases that match TRBD1. Per the germline V gene, CDR1 is SGHDN and CDR2 is FVKESK. The CDR3 totals 13 residues. V lost 1 base and J lost 6; bases outside the gene matches: 2.

This CDR3 reads CASSSGFHTEAFF. The DNA of the CDR3 is TGTGCCAGCAGCTCAGGGTTTCACACTGAAGCTTTCTTT. This chain joins TRBV7-9 and TRBJ1-1, with a possible D match to TRBD1 (5 bases). V was shortened by 4 bases and J by 3 bases, with 9 bases between the two germline ends. The V gene's germline CDR1 is SEHNR and CDR2 FQNEAQ (reference sequence). The CDR3 contains 13 residues.

V gene TRBV5-1 combines with J gene TRBJ2-3, with 10 nucleotides matching TRBD2. Germline V gene sequence: CDR1 SGHRS, CDR2 YFSETQ. The junction had 8 bases not matched to a gene; V was cut back by 3 bases and J by 4 bases. There are 16 residues in the CDR3. The CDR3 loop reads CASSSGASGGADTQYF. The CDR3 DNA reads TGCGCCAGCAGCTCGGGCGCGAGCGGGGGGGCAGATACGCAGTATTTT.

The chain carries TRBV6-6 and TRBJ1-5; TRBD1 is a possible D gene (5 bases). The V gene lost 5 bases and the J gene lost 0 bases, with 11 bases spanning the gap. From germline, CDR1 is MNHNY and CDR2 SVGAGI (reference sequence). This CDR3 is 15 amino acids long. The CDR3 nucleotides are TGTGCCAGCAGTACAATCAGGGATAGCAATCAGCCCCAGCATTTT. Protein sequence: CASSTIRDSNQPQHF.

The CDR3 spells CASSLESSYEQYF. The CDR3 region has the DNA TGCGCCAGCAGCTTGGAGAGCTCCTACGAGCAGTACTTC. V and J are TRBV5-1 and TRBJ2-7, with D uncertain. The germline CDR1 and CDR2 sequences are SGHRS and YFSETQ. Trimming left V 0 bases short and J 0 bases short, with 4 bases between. The CDR3 contains 13 residues.

This clone was detected once. The chain has TRBV4-2 and TRBJ2-3, with 7 bases fitting TRBD1. Germline values: CDR1 LGHNA, CDR2 YNFKEQ. V trimming: 2 bases; J trimming: 11 bases; junction bases outside the gene matches: 10. This CDR3 has 14 amino acids. The CDR3 bases are TGTGCCAGCAGCCAACCAGGGACAGATGGTGGGCAGTATTTT. This sequence encodes CASSQPGTDGGQYF.

The chain joins TRBV21-1 to TRBJ2-1; the table's D call of TRBD2 was not tested on the DNA. TRBV21-1 is described as a pseudogene. The CDR3 loop spans 16 amino acids. The DNA of the CDR3 is TGTGCCAGCAGCAAAGAGACTAGCGGGAGTGGCGATGAGCAGTTCTTC. The encoded protein is CASSKETSGSGDEQFF.

This chain connects TRBV27 to TRBJ1-2; 9 bases map to TRBD1. The V gene end was trimmed by 3 bases and the J gene end by 5 bases; junction bases not matched to a gene: 13. The CDR3 runs to 17 residues. In germline, CDR1 is MNHEY, CDR2 SMNVEV (reference sequence). As DNA, the CDR3 is TGTGCCAGCAGTTTTCAGGGCAAGGCGACAGGGGGGTATGGCTACACCTTC. This codes for CASSFQGKATGGYGYTF.

This chain uses TRBV24-1 with TRBJ2-2; D not resolved. The V end lost 7 bases, the J end lost 3 bases, and 8 bases lay between the germline ends. CDR3 length equals 13 residues. Germline lookup yields CDR1 KGHDR and CDR2 SFDVKD. DNA of the CDR3: TGTGCCACCAGGCTTGACTACACCGGGGAGCTGTTTTTT. It yields the protein CATRLDYTGELFF.

V and J are TRBV14 and TRBJ2-3, with 9 nucleotides matching TRBD1. The CDR3 contains 14 residues. The V gene end was trimmed by 2 bases and the J gene end by 13 bases; junction bases not matched to a gene: 10. The germline gives CDR1 SGHDN, CDR2 FVKESK. The CDR3 is CASSQIGTGREKYF. DNA for the CDR3: TGTGCCAGCAGCCAAATCGGGACAGGGAGGGAGAAGTATTTT.

This chain uses TRBV4-1 with TRBJ2-7; weak D call: TRBD2 (5 bases). CDR1 is MGHRA and CDR2 is YSYEKL in the germline V gene. V lost 0 bases, J lost 6 bases, and 18 bases lay in between. There are 16 residues in the CDR3. The CDR3 nucleotides are TGCGCCAGCAGCCAAGAGGACTGGTCTCCTGAATTCGAGCAGTACTTC. Protein product: CASSQEDWSPEFEQYF.

The gene calls are TRBV5-1 and TRBJ1-1; maybe TRBD1 (6 bases). The CDR3 extends over 14 amino acids. Germline V gives CDR1 SGHRS, CDR2 YFSETQ. Trimming shortened V by 4 bases and J by 5 bases, and 15 bases separated the two germline ends. The CDR3, as DNA: TGCGCCAGCAGCAGGCGTGGAACAGGGACTGAAGCTTTCTTT. It translates to CASSRRGTGTEAFF.

This clone was counted a single time. V and J are TRBV7-9 and TRBJ2-7, with D possibly being TRBD1 (5 bases). There are 13 residues in the CDR3. Looked up from germline, CDR1 is SEHNR and CDR2 is FQNEAQ (reference sequence). Deletions cut 6 bases from V and 5 bases from J, with 14 bases between. This CDR3 reads CASSLVQVNEQYF. CDR3 sequence (DNA): TGTGCCAGCAGTTTGGTACAGGTAAACGAGCAGTACTTC. Combining the CDR3 with reference TRBV7-9 and TRBJ2-7 gives the whole variable domain DTGVSQNPRHKITKRGQNVTFRCDPISEHNRLYWYRQTLGQGPEFLTYFQNEAQLEKSRLLSDRFSAERPKGSFSTLEIQRTEQGDSAMYLCASSLVQVNEQYFGPGTRLTVT.

This rearrangement joins TRBV5-1 to TRBJ1-4; TRBD1 agrees at 7 bases. This CDR3 is built from 13 residues. The ends lost 7 bases at V and 4 bases at J; junction bases unmatched: 4. Per the germline V gene, CDR1 is SGHRS and CDR2 is YFSETQ. CDR3 nucleotide sequence: TGCGCCAGCCGGACAGGACTTAATGAAAAACTGTTTTTT. Translation gives CASRTGLNEKLFF.

The table lists this clone with a few counts. V usage is TRBV7-2 and J usage is TRBJ2-3; D possibly corresponds to TRBD1 (5 bases). Deletions cut 6 bases from V and 1 base from J, with 11 bases between. The CDR3 consists of 14 residues. Germline CDR1 and CDR2: SGHTA and FQGNSA. CDR3 sequence: CASRPLGGTDTQYF. CDR3 nucleotide sequence: TGTGCCAGCAGACCCCTAGGGGGCACAGATACGCAGTATTTT.